This TCR beta chain was identified during a study of cytomegalovirus exposure and HLA in healthy donors. Study observations and caveats: Near-uniform donor sequencing depth was presumed by presence/absence analyses. Some V segments (TRBV6-2 and TRBV6-3 among them) were excluded as indistinguishable. For cytomegalovirus status, the classifier reportedly gave diagnoses with high specificity and sensitivity.

About this clone itself: Its specificity is not known.

Researchers ran the PCR with 60 Vbeta and 13 Jbeta primers. Assay used: immunoSEQ multiplex PCR; TCRdb lists only in-frame clones, some missing. This table has 200,000 to 250,000 clones, 80% to 85% appearing once. In germline, CDR1 is MNHEY, CDR2 SMNVEV (reference sequence). V shed 4 bases and J 1 base; nucleotides not matched to a gene: 7. There are 15 residues in the CDR3. Sequenced sample: PBMCs. V is TRBV27 and J is TRBJ2-7; 7 bases match TRBD2. This sequence originates from a woman in her forties in good health and CMV-seronegative. Here the CDR3 reads CASSSGGGGSYEQYF. The CDR3 DNA reads TGTGCCAGCAGTTCCGGTGGGGGGGGATCCTACGAGCAGTACTTC.